This T cell receptor beta chain was sequenced during a study of radiotherapy plus CTLA-4 blockade in lung cancer. About the research overall: Across the patients, objective responses occurred in about 19%, and disease control in under 40%. Study-wide results and limits: Early clonal dynamics of blood T cells, together with interferon-beta, were reported as the best response predictor. Clones of tumor-derived TCRs expanded in blood after radiotherapy plus ipilimumab.

CDR1 and CDR2 from the germline V gene are SGHRS and YFSETQ. The germline V and J ends were trimmed by 0 bases and 0 bases, with 10 bases remaining between them. This CDR3 has 15 amino acids. Using immunoSEQ multiplex PCR, the repertoire was profiled, and TCRdb retains in-frame clones only, with some absent. The sample contains 55,000 to 80,000 clones, around 87% of which appear only once. This clone was recorded at least ten times. Its antigen is currently unknown. Focal radiation with ipilimumab CTLA-4 blockade was given to patients with chemo-refractory metastatic non-small-cell lung cancer. This chain joins TRBV5-1 and TRBJ2-7; D gene ambiguous. The sequenced sample was peripheral blood, obtained from a patient treated with radiotherapy plus ipilimumab. The TCR originated in a human donor with non-small cell lung cancer that progressed on radiotherapy plus ipilimumab. The CDR3 DNA is TGCGCCAGCAGCTTGGGTGACACAAACTCCTACGAGCAGTACTTC. Its protein is CASSLGDTNSYEQYF.